The sequence of this T cell receptor (beta chain) was determined in a study of blood T cell repertoires in COVID-19. Study summary: Material from acute and convalescent COVID-19 was sourced from the United States, Italy and Spain. Sample material is recorded as cDNA or gDNA derived from T cells, B-cell-depleted T cells, or PBMCs.

Trimming left V 1 base short and J 6 bases short, with 13 bases between. CDR1 is MGHRA and CDR2 is YSYEKL in the germline V gene. This CDR3 region has 15 residues. In Seattle, patients joined the study during active infection and were tracked longitudinally. In the original workflow: Amplification from reference gene primers served as the basis for estimated nucleated cell counts. Measured with immunoSEQ multiplex PCR; TCRdb has only the in-frame clones, and not every one. V and J calls and clone size are those listed in that table; D and trimming were worked out from the DNA. The data show roughly 150,000 clones, with around 90% seen just once and roughly 4.5% held by the top ten.

This TCR derives from a man aged 18 to 35 with COVID-19, enrolled during active disease. Material for sequencing was peripheral blood. The J gene is TRBJ1-5, the V gene TRBV4-1; D unclear. The CDR3 sequence is CASSQGVVPGQPQHF. CDR3 nucleotide sequence: TGCGCCAGCAGCCAAGGAGTAGTCCCGGGTCAGCCCCAGCATTTT.